This TCR beta chain appears in the sequencing data of a study of T cell responses to AZD1222 COVID-19 vaccine. Comment on this clone: No antigen is known for it.

Broader study findings: The peak T cell response came first, and repertoires were sampled only after it. Elevations in Spike-specific TCR breadth and depth followed administration of two AZD1222 doses.

Profiling relied on immunoSEQ multiplex PCR, and the TCRdb table lists in-frame clones only, not all of them. The table lists roughly 150,000 clones, about nine tenths of them singletons, with about 1.6% in the top ten. Germline V lookup: CDR1 SGHTA, CDR2 FQGNSA. The CDR3 contains 14 residues. The ends were cut back, 5 bases at V and 0 bases at J, with 8 bases in the middle. The clonotype was recovered from an adult in good health. Sequenced here: peripheral blood, sampled on day 0 of AZD1222 vaccination. The V call is TRBV7-2, the J call TRBJ1-3; D is uncertain. The CDR3 protein is CASSPHGSGNTIYF. The CDR3 DNA reads as TGTGCCAGCAGCCCCCACGGCTCTGGAAACACCATATATTTT.